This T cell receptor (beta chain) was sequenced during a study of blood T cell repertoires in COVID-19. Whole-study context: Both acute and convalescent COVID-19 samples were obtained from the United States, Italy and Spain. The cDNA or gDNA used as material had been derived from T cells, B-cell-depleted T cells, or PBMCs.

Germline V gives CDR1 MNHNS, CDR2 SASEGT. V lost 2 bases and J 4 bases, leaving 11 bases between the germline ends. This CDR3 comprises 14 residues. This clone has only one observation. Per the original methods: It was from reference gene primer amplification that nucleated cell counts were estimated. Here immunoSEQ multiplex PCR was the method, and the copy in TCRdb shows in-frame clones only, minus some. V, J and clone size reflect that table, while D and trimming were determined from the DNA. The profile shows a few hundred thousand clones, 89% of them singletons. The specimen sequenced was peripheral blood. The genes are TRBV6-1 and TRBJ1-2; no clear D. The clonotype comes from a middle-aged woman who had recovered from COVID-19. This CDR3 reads CASSELGYSYGYTF. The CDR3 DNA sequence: TGTGCCAGCAGTGAACTGGGCTATAGCTATGGCTACACCTTC.